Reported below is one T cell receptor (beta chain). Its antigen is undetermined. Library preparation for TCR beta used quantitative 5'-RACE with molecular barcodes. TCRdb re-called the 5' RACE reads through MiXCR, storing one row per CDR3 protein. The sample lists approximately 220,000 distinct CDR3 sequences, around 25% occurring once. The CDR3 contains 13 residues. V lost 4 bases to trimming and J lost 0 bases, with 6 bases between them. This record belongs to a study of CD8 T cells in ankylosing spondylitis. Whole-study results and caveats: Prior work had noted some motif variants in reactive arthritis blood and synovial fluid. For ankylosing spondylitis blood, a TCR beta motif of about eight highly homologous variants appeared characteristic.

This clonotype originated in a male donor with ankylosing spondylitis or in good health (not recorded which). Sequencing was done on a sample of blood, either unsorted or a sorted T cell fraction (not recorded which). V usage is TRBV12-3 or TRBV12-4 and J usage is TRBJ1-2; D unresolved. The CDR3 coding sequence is TGTGCCAGCAGTTCACCTGCTAACTATGGCTACACCTTC. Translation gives CASSSPANYGYTF.